Below are 13 T cell receptor beta chains sequenced from a single sample in a study of T cells in localized non-small cell lung cancer. Here immunoSEQ multiplex PCR was the method, and the copy in TCRdb shows in-frame clones only, minus some. The table records 1,100 or so clones, about 26% of them present only once. This material consisted of normal lung tissue next to the tumor, taken before any cancer treatment. These receptor sequences come from an older male donor with stage I lung adenocarcinoma.

The chain combines TRBV9 with TRBJ1-2, with D uncertain. Germline CDR1 reads SGDLS; CDR2 reads YYNGEE. CDR3 size: 14 residues. Trimming pared 0 bases from V and 8 bases from J, leaving 14 bases between. CDR3 coding DNA: TGTGCCAGCAGCGTAGACGCCAGACCAGAAGGCTACACCTTC. This codes for CASSVDARPEGYTF.

The rearrangement links TRBV5-1 to TRBJ2-5; the D call may be TRBD1 or TRBD2 (5 bases each). Trimming pared 3 bases from V and 10 bases from J, leaving 22 bases between. The CDR3 sequence is 15 residues long. Germline CDR1 reads SGHRS; CDR2 reads YFSETQ. The CDR3 spells CASSSAGTTVLNQYF. CDR3 DNA: TGCGCCAGCAGCTCCGCCGGGACGACCGTGTTAAACCAGTACTTC.

The chain has TRBV6-8 and TRBJ1-1; 7 nucleotides line up with TRBD1. The CDR3 covers 14 residues. CDR1 and CDR2 (germline): MNHGY, SAAAGT. The junction had 4 bases not matched to a gene; V was cut back by 4 bases and J by 2 bases. DNA of the CDR3: TGTGCCAGCAGTTCCCGGACAGGAAACACTGAAGCTTTCTTT. This sequence encodes CASSSRTGNTEAFF.

This chain uses TRBV5-1 with TRBJ1-1; maybe TRBD1 (6 bases). With 0 bases removed from V and 4 bases from J, the gap between germline ends came to 13 bases. CDR3 size: 15 residues. Germline V CDR1 and CDR2: SGHRS, YFSETQ. CDR3: CASSLVAGASTEAFF. The DNA for the CDR3 is TGCGCCAGCAGCTTGGTCGCAGGGGCGAGCACTGAAGCTTTCTTT.

This clone was counted only a few times. The chain joins TRBV18 to TRBJ2-1; 9 nucleotides agree with TRBD2. Trimming took 4 bases from V and 3 from J; bases not matched to a gene: 4. Germline V gene lookup returns CDR1 KGHSH and CDR2 LQKENI. The CDR3 runs to 15 residues. This chain's CDR3 is CASSLIAGDYNEQFF. The CDR3 coding sequence is TGTGCCAGCTCACTTATAGCGGGGGACTACAATGAGCAGTTCTTC. The variable domain in full, with the rest retrieved from reference TRBV18 and TRBJ2-1, is NAGVMQNPRHLVRRRGQEARLRCSPMKGHSHVYWYRQLPEEGLKFMVYLQKENIIDESGMPKERFSAEFPKEGPSILRIQQVVRGDSAAYFCASSLIAGDYNEQFFGPGTRLTVL.

This clone was seen a few times. The chain is built from TRBV11-3 and TRBJ2-5; D is possibly TRBD1 (5 bases). The CDR3 spans 15 residues. Germline V gene sequence: CDR1 SGHNT, CDR2 YENEEA. Trimming removed 3 bases at V and 1 base at J, with 12 bases between. The CDR3 DNA sequence: TGTGCCAGCAGCTTGGTGGGTGACAGCCAAGAGACCCAGTACTTC. Encoded protein: CASSLVGDSQETQYF.

The chain carries TRBV10-2 and TRBJ2-7; 9 nucleotides align to TRBD1. This CDR3 contains 15 residues. V shed 8 bases, J shed 4 bases, and the junction held 12 bases outside the gene matches. In germline, CDR1 is WSHSY, CDR2 SAAADI. As DNA, the CDR3 is TGCGCCAGCGGAGGAACCGGGACAGGGACGTACGAGCAGTACTTC. The encoded protein is CASGGTGTGTYEQYF.

This clone was detected only a few times. This chain uses TRBV12-2 with TRBJ2-3; no check of the table's D call, TRBD1, against the DNA was made. TRBV12-2 is tagged as a pseudogene. There are 14 residues in the CDR3. The CDR3 reads CAVARTGTTDTQYF. Written as DNA, the CDR3 is TGTGCCGTTGCCCGGACAGGGACCACAGATACGCAGTATTTT.

The V gene is TRBV27, the J gene TRBJ2-1, with 13 bases fitting TRBD2. The length of the CDR3 is 15 residues. CDR1 and CDR2 (germline): MNHEY, SMNVEV (reference sequence). V lost 6 bases, J lost 8 bases, and 7 bases stayed unmatched. The CDR3 spells CASRYGTSGVYEQFF. In nucleotides, the CDR3 is TGTGCCAGCAGGTACGGGACTAGCGGGGTCTATGAGCAGTTCTTC.

There are a few counts of this clone. The gene calls are TRBV9 and TRBJ1-1, with D unresolved. CDR3 length: 15 residues. Germline-derived CDR1 and CDR2 are SGDLS and YYNGEE. V was clipped by 4 bases and J by 6 bases, with 19 bases between them. CDR3 DNA sequence: TGTGCCAGCAGCTCCCCGATCCGAGGAACACCTGAAGCTTTCTTT. Its protein is CASSSPIRGTPEAFF.

In its sample, this clone was seen a few times. The chain employs TRBV6-8 and TRBJ1-1; maybe TRBD1 (5 bases). The CDR3 spans 17 residues. V lost 7 bases and J 6 bases, leaving 27 bases between the germline ends. Germline CDR1 is MNHGY and CDR2 is SAAAGT. The CDR3 loop is CASKLGQGGSVGAEAFF. CDR3 DNA sequence: TGTGCCAGCAAACTGGGCCAGGGAGGCTCTGTAGGGGCTGAAGCTTTCTTT.

This clone is large by share. CDR3 sequence: CASSYGDRSNEQYF. In DNA, the CDR3 is TGTGCCAGCAGTTATGGGGACAGATCCAACGAGCAGTACTTC. The chain employs TRBV6-8 and TRBJ2-7; 7 nucleotides match TRBD1. V shed 3 bases and J 5 bases; nucleotides not matched to a gene: 7. The CDR3 is 14 amino acids. In germline, CDR1 is MNHGY, CDR2 SAAAGT.

The chain employs TRBV15 and TRBJ2-1; tentative D call: TRBD2 (5 bases). Trimming shortened V by 1 base and J by 7 bases, and 20 bases separated the two germline ends. CDR1 is LNHNV and CDR2 is YYDKDF in the germline V gene (reference sequence). This CDR3 region has 17 residues. This chain's CDR3 is CATSRVLEEGLGNEQFF. CDR3 DNA: TGTGCCACCAGCAGAGTCCTGGAAGAGGGCCTGGGAAATGAGCAGTTCTTC.